These 28 T cell receptor beta chains came from one sample sequenced in a study of identical twins. TCRdb re-called the 5' RACE reads with MiXCR, one entry per CDR3 protein. The sample lists around 680,000 distinct CDR3 sequences, around 8.3% occurring once. The same sample was also used in a study of yellow fever vaccine responses in identical twins.

Sample: PBMCs. The receptors come from a woman between 18 and 29 years old in good health.

In its sample, this clonotype was seen many times. J is TRBJ2-7 and V is TRBV7-8, with 9 bases lining up with TRBD2. The trim removed 4 bases at V and 2 bases at J, leaving 3 bases unmatched. CDR3 length equals 14 residues. Germline assignment: CDR1 SGHVS and CDR2 FQNEAQ. This CDR3 is CASSSLAGTYEQYF. The CDR3 nucleotides are TGTGCCAGCAGCTCTCTAGCGGGGACCTACGAGCAGTACTTC.

This clonotype has at least ten counts. The rearrangement links TRBV20-1 to TRBJ2-7, with D perhaps TRBD2 (5 bases). Germline V lookup: CDR1 DFQATT, CDR2 SNEGSKA (reference sequence). Trimming removed 0 bases from V and 7 bases from J, with 13 bases in between. The CDR3 extends over 13 amino acids. The CDR3 here is CSARDPRALEQYF. As DNA, the CDR3 is TGCAGTGCTAGAGATCCGAGGGCTTTGGAGCAGTACTTC.

This clonotype appeared a few times. The chain uses TRBV3-1 and TRBJ2-7, with D perhaps TRBD2 (6 bases). CDR1 and CDR2 from the germline V gene are LGHDT and YNNKEL (reference sequence). V lost 5 bases to trimming and J lost 0 bases, with 14 bases between them. CDR3 length: 15 residues. CDR3 in amino acids: CASSWVGGSSYEQYF. The CDR3, as DNA: TGTGCCAGCAGCTGGGTGGGAGGAAGCTCCTACGAGCAGTACTTC.

In this sample, this clonotype turned up a few times. The CDR3 here is CASSLGLRGREAPVYEQYF. The DNA of the CDR3 is TGTGCCAGCAGCTTAGGGCTTCGGGGGCGAGAGGCCCCGGTGTACGAGCAGTACTTC. The V gene is TRBV11-1, the J gene TRBJ2-7; perhaps D is TRBD1 or TRBD2 (6 bases each). Looked up from germline, CDR1 is SGHAT and CDR2 is FQDESV (reference sequence). This CDR3 is built from 19 residues. The germline V and J ends were trimmed by 1 base and 4 bases, with 26 bases remaining between them.

This clonotype was seen ten or more times. The rearrangement links TRBV5-1 to TRBJ2-3, with 8 bases aligning to TRBD2. Germline V lookup: CDR1 SGHRS, CDR2 YFSETQ. V was clipped by 0 bases and J by 0 bases; unmatched bases: 9. The CDR3 extends over 18 amino acids. Here the CDR3 reads CASSLVGTSSSSTDTQYF. For the CDR3, the DNA is TGCGCCAGCAGCTTGGTAGGGACTAGTAGCTCCAGCACAGATACGCAGTATTTT.

This clonotype was detected a few times. The CDR3, as DNA: TGTGCCAGCAGCCAAGGGGAGGGGCCCGGAGTCGGAAAACTGTTTTTT. This gives the protein CASSQGEGPGVGKLFF. This rearrangement joins TRBV14 to TRBJ1-4, with a weak D call TRBD1 (5 bases). Trimming left V 1 base short and J 10 bases short, with 19 bases between. The germline V gene encodes CDR1 SGHDN and CDR2 FVKESK. This CDR3 spans 16 amino acids.

The table lists this clonotype with many counts. The V gene is TRBV12-3 or TRBV12-4, the J gene TRBJ2-4; 8 bases line up with TRBD2. Trimming took 2 bases from V and 5 from J; bases not matched to a gene: 2. CDR3 length equals 14 residues. The CDR3 loop reads CASSLLAGQNIQYF. CDR3 coding DNA: TGTGCCAGCAGTTTATTAGCGGGACAAAACATTCAGTACTTC.

The V and J genes are TRBV6-1 and TRBJ1-4; unclear D gene. Trimming left V 6 bases short and J 4 bases short, with 6 bases between. The CDR3 is made up of 12 amino acids. Germline V CDR1 and CDR2: MNHNS, SASEGT. CDR3 in amino acids: CASSSVNEKLFF. CDR3 in DNA: TGTGCCAGCAGCTCAGTTAATGAAAAACTGTTTTTT.

J is TRBJ2-1 and V is TRBV10-2, with 9 nucleotides matching TRBD2. Germline CDR1 reads WSHSY; CDR2 reads SAAADI. Unmatched junction bases numbered 11, after V lost 8 bases and J lost 9 bases. This CDR3 contains 14 residues. DNA for the CDR3: TGCGCCAGCCTTCCGGCTAGCGGGATGTCTGAGCAGTTCTTC. This translates into CASLPASGMSEQFF.

The chain employs TRBV6-4 and TRBJ2-2; no definite D call. The length of the CDR3 is 14 residues. Germline CDR1 reads MRHNA; CDR2 reads SNTAGT. Between the trimmed V and J ends, which lost 0 bases and 4 bases, there was a span of 6 bases. In DNA form, the CDR3 reads TGTGCCAGCAGTGACTCGCTGGGCACCGGGGAGCTGTTTTTT. Its protein is CASSDSLGTGELFF.

This clonotype has more than one count but fewer than ten. CDR3 nucleotides: TGCGCCAGCAGCCAAGATTCTACTAGCGGGAGGAACAATGAGCAGTTCTTC. Translating it yields CASSQDSTSGRNNEQFF. The chain combines TRBV4-3 with TRBJ2-1, with 12 bases lining up with TRBD2. The V gene end was trimmed by 0 bases and the J gene end by 5 bases; junction bases not matched to a gene: 5. The CDR3 is 17 amino acids. The germline CDR1 and CDR2 sequences are LGHNA and YSLEER.

This clonotype appeared a few times. The chain uses TRBV7-2 and TRBJ2-3; the match to TRBD2 covers 7 bases. The CDR3 is 16 residues long. The V gene end was trimmed by 1 base and the J gene end by 2 bases; junction bases not matched to a gene: 6. Germline CDR1 reads SGHTA; CDR2 reads FQGNSA. The CDR3 spells CASSLVSGTITDTQYF. The CDR3 DNA reads as TGTGCCAGCAGCTTAGTCTCCGGGACTATCACAGATACGCAGTATTTT.

The CDR3 DNA is TGTGCCAGCAGTTTAAAACCTCCTGGCAGTGGCACAGATACGCAGTATTTT. It codes for CASSLKPPGSGTDTQYF. This chain connects TRBV28 to TRBJ2-3; no reliable D call. V was cut by 2 bases and J by 1 base, with 16 bases left in between. Per germline, CDR1 MDHEN and CDR2 SYDVKM. This CDR3 comprises 17 residues. Variable domain in full (rest from reference TRBV28 and TRBJ2-3): DVKVTQSSRYLVKRTGEKVFLECVQDMDHENMFWYRQDPGLGLRLIYFSYDVKMKEKGDIPEGYSVSREKKERFSLILESASTNQTSMYLCASSLKPPGSGTDTQYFGPGTRLTVL.

This rearrangement joins TRBV4-2 to TRBJ2-7, with D unresolved. This CDR3 comprises 14 residues. CDR1 is LGHNA, CDR2 YNFKEQ, per germline. The V end lost 4 bases, the J end lost 3 bases, and 13 bases lay between the germline ends. This CDR3 is CASSPTASNYEQYF. For the CDR3, the DNA is TGTGCCAGCAGCCCGACGGCCAGCAACTACGAGCAGTACTTC.

This rearrangement joins TRBV11-2 to TRBJ2-7; TRBD1 agrees at 10 bases. The junction had 5 bases not matched to a gene; V was cut back by 4 bases and J by 2 bases. Germline CDR1 SGHAT, CDR2 FQNNGV. This CDR3 has 15 amino acids. CDR3 coding DNA: TGTGCCAGCAGCTCCGGGACAGGGGTAACCTACGAGCAGTACTTC. Amino acid sequence: CASSSGTGVTYEQYF. The full variable domain, with the rest looked up from reference TRBV11-2 and TRBJ2-7, is EAGVAQSPRYKIIEKRQSVAFWCNPISGHATLYWYQQILGQGPKLLIQFQNNGVVDDSQLPKDRFSAERLKGVDSTLKIQPAKLEDSAVYLCASSSGTGVTYEQYFGPGTRLTVT.

This clonotype was observed many times. This sequence joins TRBV20-1 and TRBJ2-4; the match to TRBD1 covers 8 bases. From germline, CDR1 is DFQATT and CDR2 SNEGSKA (reference sequence). The trim removed 6 bases at V and 9 bases at J, leaving 10 bases unmatched. The CDR3 sequence is 13 residues long. In DNA form, the CDR3 reads TGCAGTGCAGCATCCACAGGGGGAGGCATTCAGTACTTC. This codes for CSAASTGGGIQYF.

The sample holds many counts of this clonotype. The chain combines TRBV10-2 with TRBJ2-1; D gene ambiguous. Between the trimmed V and J ends, which lost 0 bases and 6 bases, there was a span of 9 bases. The CDR3 spans 14 residues. Germline V gene data show CDR1 as WSHSY and CDR2 as SAAADI. The CDR3 sequence: CASSESPASNEQFF. The CDR3, as DNA: TGCGCCAGCAGTGAGTCCCCGGCTAGCAATGAGCAGTTCTTC.

This clonotype was observed a few times. The V gene is TRBV20-1, the J gene TRBJ2-2; 7 bases are a match to TRBD1. The germline CDR1 and CDR2 sequences are DFQATT and SNEGSKA (reference sequence). J was trimmed by 3 bases and V by 6 bases; bases with no gene match: 10. The CDR3 runs 15 residues. The CDR3 sequence is CSATSGTDYTGELFF. Here the CDR3 DNA reads TGCAGTGCAACTTCCGGGACAGACTACACCGGGGAGCTGTTTTTT.

This clonotype has a handful of counts. The CDR3 DNA is TGTGCCAGCAGCTTCGGAATAGCGGGGATGGTTGAGCAGTTCTTC. It codes for CASSFGIAGMVEQFF. This sequence joins TRBV7-2 and TRBJ2-1, with 8 nucleotides matching TRBD2. Germline-derived CDR1 and CDR2 are SGHTA and FQGNSA. This CDR3 has 15 amino acids. J gave up 9 bases and V 3 bases, and 10 bases lay outside the gene matches.

This clonotype was counted only a few times. Possible read error: a much larger clone is one base away. The chain joins TRBV11-2 to TRBJ2-7, with D unclear. The germline gives CDR1 SGHAT, CDR2 FQNNGV. The CDR3 has 13 amino acids. CDR3 nucleotide sequence: TGTGCCAGCAGCTTCTCCCCCTCCTGCGAGCAGTACTTC. This translates into CASSFSPSCEQYF.

The chain combines TRBV12-3 or TRBV12-4 with TRBJ2-2; D assignment may be TRBD1 or TRBD2 (6 bases each). The length of the CDR3 is 13 residues. The V and J ends lost 7 bases and 5 bases respectively, with 11 bases between them. In DNA form, the CDR3 reads TGTGCCAGCACTGGAGGGGGGACCGGGGAGCTGTTTTTT. Translated, it gives CASTGGGTGELFF.

By share, this clonotype counts as medium-sized. The gene calls are TRBV12-3 or TRBV12-4 and TRBJ1-2; D is uncertain. This CDR3 region has 12 residues. The V end lost 1 base, the J end lost 2 bases, and 2 bases lay between the germline ends. This chain's CDR3 is CASSLVNYGYTF. CDR3 sequence (DNA): TGTGCCAGCAGTTTAGTCAACTATGGCTACACCTTC.

This clonotype has more than one count but fewer than ten. The chain links TRBV24-1 to TRBJ2-5, with a tentative D call TRBD2 (5 bases). The CDR3 is 16 amino acids. CDR1 is KGHDR and CDR2 is SFDVKD in the germline V gene. Trimming removed 10 bases at V and 2 bases at J, with 22 bases between. CDR3 protein: CATKTRPLRGQETQYF. The CDR3 DNA follows: TGTGCCACGAAGACCCGACCCCTCCGGGGTCAAGAGACCCAGTACTTC.

The chain links TRBV6-2 or TRBV6-3 to TRBJ2-5, with TRBD1 identical over 9 bases. Germline V gene lookup returns CDR1 MNHEY and CDR2 SVGEGT. This CDR3 is 15 amino acids long. Germline trimming cut 6 bases from V and 5 bases from J; bases unmatched to any gene: 10. CDR3 sequence reads: CASSKDRGLLETQYF. The CDR3 DNA reads as TGTGCCAGCAGCAAGGACAGGGGCCTTTTGGAGACCCAGTACTTC.

This clonotype showed up just once. This chain links TRBV12-3 or TRBV12-4 with TRBJ1-5, with D hard to call. Trimming removed 3 bases at V and 3 bases at J, with 12 bases between. The length of the CDR3 is 15 residues. The CDR3 DNA reads TGTGCCAGCAGTTTTCTTGCCCCATTCAATCAGCCCCAGCATTTT. Protein sequence: CASSFLAPFNQPQHF.

This clonotype was seen only a few times. V gene TRBV28 combines with J gene TRBJ1-1, with no clear D. The CDR3 loop spans 16 amino acids. Trimming shortened V by 5 bases and J by 3 bases, and 19 bases separated the two germline ends. Germline V gene lookup returns CDR1 MDHEN and CDR2 SYDVKM. The CDR3 sequence: CASSRFGGDVDTEAFF. The CDR3 nucleotides read TGTGCCAGCAGTAGGTTCGGCGGGGATGTTGACACTGAAGCTTTCTTT. The variable domain in full, with the rest retrieved from reference TRBV28 and TRBJ1-1, is DVKVTQSSRYLVKRTGEKVFLECVQDMDHENMFWYRQDPGLGLRLIYFSYDVKMKEKGDIPEGYSVSREKKERFSLILESASTNQTSMYLCASSRFGGDVDTEAFFGQGTRLTVV.

The gene calls are TRBV7-8 and TRBJ2-7; TRBD1 agrees at 8 bases. V trimming: 4 bases; J trimming: 5 bases; junction bases outside the gene matches: 10. The CDR3 extends over 15 amino acids. CDR1 and CDR2 (germline): SGHVS, FQNEAQ. The CDR3 DNA reads as TGTGCCAGCAGCTCTAGACTAGGACAGGGCCACGAGCAGTACTTC. Protein sequence: CASSSRLGQGHEQYF.

This clonotype was detected many times. This chain links TRBV15 with TRBJ2-5; D not certain. The CDR3 is 15 residues long. Trimming stripped 2 bases from V and 2 bases from J, with 12 bases between. Germline CDR1 reads LNHNV; CDR2 reads YYDKDF (reference sequence). CDR3 sequence: CATSRTGRPQETQYF. CDR3 DNA: TGTGCCACCAGCAGAACTGGACGGCCACAAGAGACCCAGTACTTC.